The next 25 T cell receptor beta chains were all read from a single sample in a study of blood T cell repertoires in COVID-19 (dated by TCRdb to between 2020 and 2021). Preparation of the library involved the immunoSEQ multiplex PCR assay. The clones in this table, taken by TCRdb from immuneACCESS, are in-frame only. Not every clone is retained; where verified, under half of the shortfall comes from an unresolved V gene, and the cause of the rest is unknown. The sample has about 240,000 clones on record, about four fifths of them singletons. 6.5% to 9.5% of the sample lies in the top ten. Sequencing input: peripheral blood. The receptors were gathered from a woman of 80 years or more with COVID-19, enrolled during active disease.

In this sample, this clone turned up once. The CDR3 region is CASSQVLNRGKAGNTIYF. CDR3 in DNA: TGTGCCAGCAGCCAAGTCCTGAACAGGGGGAAGGCTGGAAACACCATATATTTT. The chain employs TRBV3-1 (or the pseudogene TRBV3-2) and TRBJ1-3; 8 nucleotides agree with TRBD1. The J segment lost 2 bases and the V segment lost 1 base, leaving 10 bases of the junction unmatched. The CDR3 has 18 amino acids. Germline CDR1 is LGHDT and CDR2 is YNNKEL (reference sequence).

The J gene is TRBJ1-5, the V gene TRBV10-1; D perhaps matches TRBD1 (6 bases). This CDR3 is built from 14 residues. The V gene's germline CDR1 is WNHNN and CDR2 SYGVQD (reference sequence). V lost 3 bases to trimming and J lost 3 bases, with 9 bases between them. CDR3 DNA: TGCGCCAGCAGTGAATTGGGACACAATCAGCCCCAGCATTTT. It yields the protein CASSELGHNQPQHF.

The rearrangement uses TRBV5-1 and TRBJ2-5; possibly TRBD2 for D (5 bases). The CDR3 has 14 amino acids. CDR1 and CDR2 (germline): SGHRS, YFSETQ. Trimming shortened V by 6 bases and J by 7 bases, and 19 bases separated the two germline ends. The CDR3 nucleotides read TGCGCCAGCACCACCCCGGGGTCCGAGGGGACCCAGTACTTC. Its protein product is CASTTPGSEGTQYF.

The genes are TRBV19 and TRBJ1-1; 7 bases match TRBD1. The germline gives CDR1 LNHDA, CDR2 SQIVND (reference sequence). The length of the CDR3 is 14 residues. V lost 7 bases, J lost 11 bases, and 16 bases stayed unmatched. The CDR3 sequence is CASNNRDSGPRAFF. CDR3 DNA sequence: TGTGCCAGTAATAACCGGGACAGCGGCCCTCGGGCTTTCTTT.

This clone has just one count. The V call is TRBV2, the J call TRBJ2-6, with D unclear. The CDR3 covers 14 residues. V shed 10 bases and J shed 0 bases, with 10 bases lying between them. CDR1 is SNHLY, CDR2 FYNNEI, per germline. In DNA, the CDR3 is TGTGCCACATCCTCGAGCTCTGGGGCCAACGTCCTGACTTTC. Translating it yields CATSSSSGANVLTF.

The chain employs TRBV6-5 and TRBJ1-3; D uncertain. The germline CDR1 and CDR2 sequences are MNHEY and SVGAGI. V was shortened by 5 bases and J by 1 base, with 6 bases between the two germline ends. The CDR3 has 13 residues. The CDR3 DNA follows: TGTGCCAGCAGTCCTCGGTCTGGAAACACCATATATTTT. Translated, it gives CASSPRSGNTIYF.

The rearrangement joins TRBV19 to TRBJ1-1; no clear D. Germline V gene lookup returns CDR1 LNHDA and CDR2 SQIVND (reference sequence). This CDR3 region has 15 residues. Trimming took 3 bases from V and 0 from J, leaving 11 bases between them. CDR3 amino acids: CASSISGSMNTEAFF. The CDR3 coding sequence is TGTGCCAGTAGTATTTCCGGGAGCATGAACACTGAAGCTTTCTTT.

This clone was detected once. The V gene is TRBV11-3, the J gene TRBJ1-1; D is possibly TRBD1 (6 bases). Germline V gene data show CDR1 as SGHNT and CDR2 as YENEEA. Trimming cost V 4 bases and J 7 bases, with 16 bases left between them. This CDR3 contains 14 residues. The DNA of the CDR3 is TGTGCCAGCAGCTCCCCCCCAGGGACAATTGAAGCTTTCTTT. This gives the protein CASSSPPGTIEAFF.

The genes are TRBV6-5 and TRBJ2-1; D gene uncertain. The V gene's germline CDR1 is MNHEY and CDR2 SVGAGI. The CDR3 covers 12 residues. Trimming removed 5 bases at V and 6 bases at J, with 8 bases between. The CDR3 coding sequence is TGTGCCAGCAGTCGCCAGTTCAATGAGCAGTTCTTC. Its protein is CASSRQFNEQFF.

The rearrangement joins TRBV5-1 to TRBJ2-3, with D perhaps TRBD2 (5 bases). The V end was cut by 5 bases, the J end by 4 bases, with 8 bases between. The CDR3 has 12 residues. CDR1 is SGHRS and CDR2 is YFSETQ in the germline V gene. CDR3 nucleotides: TGCGCCAGCAGGAGGGCCGCAGATACGCAGTATTTT. As protein: CASRRAADTQYF.

The rearrangement joins TRBV27 to TRBJ1-6; a weak D match, TRBD1 (6 bases). The CDR3 sequence is 14 residues long. Germline CDR1 MNHEY, CDR2 SMNVEV (reference sequence). V lost 6 bases and J 9 bases, leaving 15 bases between the germline ends. The CDR3 region has the DNA TGTGCCAGCAGCCGCTTAAGGGGGATTTCACCCCTCCACTTT. It encodes CASSRLRGISPLHF.

The CDR3, as DNA: TGCGCCAGCAGCTCCCAGGGGACAGATACGCAGTATTTT. Translated: CASSSQGTDTQYF. The chain is built from TRBV5-1 and TRBJ2-3, with D tentatively TRBD1 (6 bases). In germline, CDR1 is SGHRS, CDR2 YFSETQ. The length of the CDR3 is 13 residues. Trimming removed 3 bases at V and 3 bases at J, with 8 bases between.

This chain joins TRBV5-1 and TRBJ2-7; possible D gene TRBD1, 5 bases. The V gene's germline CDR1 is SGHRS and CDR2 YFSETQ. Trimming cost V 4 bases and J 2 bases, with 13 bases left between them. This CDR3 comprises 14 residues. The CDR3 spells CASSVIRGPYEQYF. In DNA, the CDR3 is TGCGCCAGCAGCGTTATAAGGGGCCCCTACGAGCAGTACTTC.

V is TRBV4-3 and J is TRBJ2-4; D is perhaps TRBD2 (5 bases). Trimming took 0 bases from V and 8 from J, leaving 14 bases between them. Germline values: CDR1 LGHNA, CDR2 YSLEER. The CDR3 has 15 amino acids. The CDR3: CASSQDRAAGDIQYF. CDR3 nucleotide sequence: TGCGCCAGCAGCCAAGATAGGGCGGCCGGGGACATTCAGTACTTC.

At least ten counts were recorded for this clone. The chain has TRBV18 and TRBJ2-7; tentatively, D is TRBD2 (6 bases). The CDR3 contains 17 residues. Germline values: CDR1 KGHSH, CDR2 LQKENI. Deletions cut 2 bases from V and 0 bases from J, with 17 bases between. CDR3 DNA: TGTGCCAGCTCACCATCGTCTGGCGGGGCGAGCTCCTACGAGCAGTACTTC. This gives the protein CASSPSSGGASSYEQYF.

This clone came up a few times. This chain links TRBV14 with TRBJ2-5, with TRBD2 matching 14 bases. The germline CDR1 and CDR2 sequences are SGHDN and FVKESK. The CDR3 spans 17 residues. After removal of 3 bases from V and 5 bases from J, the junction contained 8 bases not matched to a gene. CDR3 sequence reads: CASSHGLAGGPQETQYF. The CDR3 DNA is TGTGCCAGCAGCCATGGACTAGCGGGAGGCCCTCAGGAGACCCAGTACTTC.

As concerns this clone: The same CDR3 also results from other DNA sequences found in this sample. V gene TRBV7-3 combines with J gene TRBJ2-1, with D hard to call. Germline V gene data show CDR1 as SGHTA and CDR2 as FQGTGA. V was clipped by 1 base and J by 1 base, with 8 bases between them. The CDR3 length is 15 residues. The CDR3 spells CASSLNSGSYNEQFF. The CDR3 nucleotides read TGTGCCAGCAGCTTAAATTCCGGGTCCTACAATGAGCAGTTCTTC.

This clone has more than one count but fewer than ten. The chain employs TRBV30 and TRBJ1-2; weak D call: TRBD1 (5 bases). Germline values: CDR1 GTSNPN, CDR2 SVGIG (reference sequence). V was clipped by 3 bases and J by 3 bases, with 8 bases between them. The CDR3 totals 12 residues. Here the CDR3 reads CAWSGGDYGYTF. In nucleotides, the CDR3 is TGTGCCTGGAGCGGGGGGGACTATGGCTACACCTTC.

J is TRBJ1-2 and V is TRBV10-1; no clear D. CDR1 is WNHNN and CDR2 is SYGVQD in the germline V gene (reference sequence). With 2 bases removed from V and 3 bases from J, the gap between germline ends came to 7 bases. The CDR3 sequence is 13 residues long. CDR3 in amino acids: CASSEADYYGYTF. For the CDR3, the DNA is TGCGCCAGCAGTGAGGCGGACTACTATGGCTACACCTTC.

CDR3 DNA: TGTGCCAGCAGTGAAGACCCTAGCGGAGATACTGCGCAGTATTTT. It encodes CASSEDPSGDTAQYF. The V call is TRBV6-1, the J call TRBJ2-3; 7 nucleotides align to TRBD2. Losses at the gene ends were 1 base for V and 10 bases for J; bases not matched to a gene: 11. Germline V gives CDR1 MNHNS, CDR2 SASEGT. The CDR3 extends over 15 amino acids.

The chain joins TRBV30 to TRBJ2-1, with D maybe TRBD1 (5 bases). Per the germline V gene, CDR1 is GTSNPN and CDR2 is SVGIG (reference sequence). V was clipped by 0 bases and J by 0 bases, with 9 bases between them. The CDR3 runs to 15 residues. CDR3 amino acids: CAWSVGASSYNEQFF. The DNA of the CDR3 is TGTGCCTGGAGTGTAGGGGCGAGCTCCTACAATGAGCAGTTCTTC.

The CDR3, as DNA: TGTGCCAGTAGTATTGGAGTCCTGAACACCGGGGAGCTGTTTTTT. Protein: CASSIGVLNTGELFF. The rearrangement joins TRBV19 to TRBJ2-2; D is uncertain. This CDR3 has 15 amino acids. Germline loops: CDR1 LNHDA, CDR2 SQIVND (reference sequence). V was clipped by 3 bases and J by 1 base, with 9 bases between them.

This chain links TRBV3-1 (or the pseudogene TRBV3-2) with TRBJ1-5, with 10 bases fitting TRBD1. The CDR3 is 16 amino acids. The trim removed 3 bases at V and 2 bases at J, leaving 4 bases unmatched. The germline V gene has CDR1 LGHDT and CDR2 YNNKEL (reference sequence). The CDR3 nucleotides are TGTGCCAGCAGCCATGGGGGACAGGGGCGCAATCAGCCCCAGCATTTT. This translates into CASSHGGQGRNQPQHF.

This clone was counted a few times. The junction differs from germline at one of its ends, possibly a read error. The chain combines TRBV18 with TRBJ1-2, with a possible D match to TRBD1 (5 bases). The CDR3 spans 13 residues. The germline V gene encodes CDR1 KGHSH and CDR2 LQKENI. The CDR3 protein is CATSPGTGYGYTF. The CDR3 DNA is TGTGCCACCTCACCTGGGACTGGTTATGGCTACACCTTC.

The chain uses TRBV18 and TRBJ1-2; 7 nucleotides agree with TRBD1. V gave up 4 bases and J gave up 8 bases; unmatched junction bases: 10. Germline loops: CDR1 KGHSH, CDR2 LQKENI. The CDR3 has 14 amino acids. The CDR3 loop is CASSLLDRVDGYTF. The CDR3 DNA reads as TGTGCCAGCTCACTTCTTGACAGGGTAGACGGCTACACCTTC.